The T cell receptor beta chain under discussion was sequenced for a study of CD8 T cells in Susac syndrome. Random hexamers were used to reverse transcribe the RNA input (about 0.5 to 1 ug). MiXCR was run by TCRdb on the immunoSEQ multiplex PCR reads, yielding one entry per CDR3 protein. The sample yields nearly 70,000 distinct CDR3 sequences, 85% to 95% seen once. V shed 6 bases and J 0 bases; nucleotides not matched to a gene: 4. This CDR3 contains 15 residues. The J gene is TRBJ2-2, the V gene TRBV12-3 or TRBV12-4; TRBD2 agrees at 7 bases. This clonotype was obtained from a human donor in good health. Sequenced sample: CD8+ T cells from PBMCs. CDR3 sequence: CASRIAGTNTGELFF. The CDR3 region has the DNA TGTGCCAGCAGGATAGCGGGTACGAACACCGGGGAGCTGTTTTTT.